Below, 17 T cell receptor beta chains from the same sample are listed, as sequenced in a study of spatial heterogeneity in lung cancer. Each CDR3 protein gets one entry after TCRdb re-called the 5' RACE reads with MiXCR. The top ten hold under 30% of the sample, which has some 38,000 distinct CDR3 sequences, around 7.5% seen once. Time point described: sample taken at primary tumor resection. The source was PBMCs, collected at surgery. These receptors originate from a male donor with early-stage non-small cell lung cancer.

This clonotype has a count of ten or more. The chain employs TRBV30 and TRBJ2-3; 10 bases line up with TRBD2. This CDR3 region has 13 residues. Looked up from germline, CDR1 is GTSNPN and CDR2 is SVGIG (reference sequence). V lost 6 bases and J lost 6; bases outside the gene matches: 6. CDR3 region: CACPAGGSDTQYF. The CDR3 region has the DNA TGTGCCTGCCCAGCGGGGGGGTCGGATACGCAGTATTTT.

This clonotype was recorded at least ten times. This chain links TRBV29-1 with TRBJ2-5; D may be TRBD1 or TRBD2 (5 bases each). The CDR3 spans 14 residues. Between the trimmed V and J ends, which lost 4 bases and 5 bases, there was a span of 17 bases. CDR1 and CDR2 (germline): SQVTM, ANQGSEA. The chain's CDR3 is CSVVRVGEGETQYF. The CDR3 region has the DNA TGCAGCGTTGTAAGGGTGGGAGAGGGGGAGACCCAGTACTTC.

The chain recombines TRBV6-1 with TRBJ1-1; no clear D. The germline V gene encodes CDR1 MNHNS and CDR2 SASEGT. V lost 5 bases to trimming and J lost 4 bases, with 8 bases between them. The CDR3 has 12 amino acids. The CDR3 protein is CASSPGRTEAFF. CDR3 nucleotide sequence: TGTGCCAGCAGTCCAGGACGCACTGAAGCTTTCTTT.

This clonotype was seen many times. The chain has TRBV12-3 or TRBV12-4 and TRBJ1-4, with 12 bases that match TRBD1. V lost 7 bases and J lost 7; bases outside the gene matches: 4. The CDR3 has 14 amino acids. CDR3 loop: CASTRDRGLEKLFF. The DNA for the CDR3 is TGTGCCAGCACTAGGGACAGGGGGCTTGAAAAACTGTTTTTT.

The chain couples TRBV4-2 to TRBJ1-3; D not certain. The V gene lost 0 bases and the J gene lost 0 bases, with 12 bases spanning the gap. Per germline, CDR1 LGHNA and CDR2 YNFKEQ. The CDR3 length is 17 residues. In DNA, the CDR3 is TGTGCCAGCAGCCAAGATTCTGGAGGTAGCTCTGGAAACACCATATATTTT. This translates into CASSQDSGGSSGNTIYF.

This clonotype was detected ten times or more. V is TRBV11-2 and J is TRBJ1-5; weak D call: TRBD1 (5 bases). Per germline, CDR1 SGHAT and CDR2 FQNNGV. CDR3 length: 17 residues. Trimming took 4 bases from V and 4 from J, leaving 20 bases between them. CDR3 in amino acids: CASSSEMGTGPNQPQHF. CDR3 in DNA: TGTGCCAGCAGCTCAGAAATGGGTACAGGTCCGAATCAGCCCCAGCATTTT.

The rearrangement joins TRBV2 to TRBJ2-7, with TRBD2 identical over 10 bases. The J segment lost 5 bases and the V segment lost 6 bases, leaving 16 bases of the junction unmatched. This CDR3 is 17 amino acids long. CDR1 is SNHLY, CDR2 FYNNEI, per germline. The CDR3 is CASSLTPSSGTSDEQYF. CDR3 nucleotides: TGTGCCAGCAGCCTAACACCGTCCTCCGGGACTAGCGACGAGCAGTACTTC.

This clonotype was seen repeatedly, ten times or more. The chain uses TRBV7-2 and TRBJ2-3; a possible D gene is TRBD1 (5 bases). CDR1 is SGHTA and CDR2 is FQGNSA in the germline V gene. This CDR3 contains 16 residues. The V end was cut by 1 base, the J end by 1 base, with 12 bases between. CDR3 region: CASSLGLDTGTDTQYF. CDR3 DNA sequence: TGTGCCAGCAGCTTAGGTTTGGACACTGGCACAGATACGCAGTATTTT. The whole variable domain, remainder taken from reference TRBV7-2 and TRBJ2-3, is GAGVSQSPSNKVTEKGKDVELRCDPISGHTALYWYRQSLGQGLEFLIYFQGNSAPDKSGLPSDRFSAERTGGSVSTLTIQRTQQEDSAVYLCASSLGLDTGTDTQYFGPGTRLTVL.

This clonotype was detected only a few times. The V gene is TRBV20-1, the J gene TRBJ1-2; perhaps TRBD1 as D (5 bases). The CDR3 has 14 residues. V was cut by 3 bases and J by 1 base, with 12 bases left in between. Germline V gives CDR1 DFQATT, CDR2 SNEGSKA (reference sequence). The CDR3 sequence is CSARGDGSNYGYTF. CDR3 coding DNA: TGCAGTGCTAGGGGGGACGGTAGTAACTATGGCTACACCTTC.

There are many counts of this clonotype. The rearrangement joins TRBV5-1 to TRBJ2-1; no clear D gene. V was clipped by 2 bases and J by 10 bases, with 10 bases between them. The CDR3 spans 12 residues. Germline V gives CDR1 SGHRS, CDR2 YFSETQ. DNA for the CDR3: TGCGCCAGCAGCTTTAATTTAGCAGAGCAGTTCTTC. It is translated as CASSFNLAEQFF. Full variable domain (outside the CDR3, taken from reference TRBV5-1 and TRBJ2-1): KAGVTQTPRYLIKTRGQQVTLSCSPISGHRSVSWYQQTPGQGLQFLFEYFSETQRNKGNFPGRFSGRQFSNSRSEMNVSTLELGDSALYLCASSFNLAEQFFGPGTRLTVL.

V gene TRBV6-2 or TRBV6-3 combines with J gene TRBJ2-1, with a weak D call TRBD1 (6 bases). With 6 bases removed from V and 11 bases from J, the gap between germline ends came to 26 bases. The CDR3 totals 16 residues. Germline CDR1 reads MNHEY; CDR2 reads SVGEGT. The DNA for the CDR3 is TGTGCCAGCAGCCCTACCGACAGGCAATCTTGGGATAAGCAGTTCTTC. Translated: CASSPTDRQSWDKQFF.

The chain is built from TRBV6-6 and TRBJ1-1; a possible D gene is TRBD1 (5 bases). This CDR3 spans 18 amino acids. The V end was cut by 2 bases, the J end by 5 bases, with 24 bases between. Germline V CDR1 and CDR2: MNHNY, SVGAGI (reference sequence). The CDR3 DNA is TGTGCCAGCAGTTACGCGAGTTTTTGGGACCCCGAGGGGACTGAAGCTTTCTTT. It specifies CASSYASFWDPEGTEAFF.

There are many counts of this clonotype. CDR3 bases: TGCGCCAGCAGCACGTGGCAGGGCAATGAGCAGTTCTTC. Amino acid sequence: CASSTWQGNEQFF. This sequence joins TRBV5-1 and TRBJ2-1; possible D gene TRBD1, 5 bases. This CDR3 has 13 amino acids. In germline, CDR1 is SGHRS, CDR2 YFSETQ. Trimming cost V 4 bases and J 6 bases, with 11 bases left between them.

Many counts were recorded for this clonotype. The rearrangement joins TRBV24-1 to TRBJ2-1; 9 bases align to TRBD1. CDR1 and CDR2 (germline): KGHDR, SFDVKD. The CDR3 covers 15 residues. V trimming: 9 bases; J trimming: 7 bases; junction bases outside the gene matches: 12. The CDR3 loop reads CATGGGDRDLNEQFF. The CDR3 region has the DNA TGTGCCACCGGGGGAGGGGACAGGGATTTGAATGAGCAGTTCTTC.

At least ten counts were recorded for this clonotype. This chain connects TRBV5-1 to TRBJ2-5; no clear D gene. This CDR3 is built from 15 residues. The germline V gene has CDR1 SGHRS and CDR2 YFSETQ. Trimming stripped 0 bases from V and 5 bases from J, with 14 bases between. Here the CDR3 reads CASSLELGYRETQYF. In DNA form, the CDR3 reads TGCGCCAGCAGCTTGGAGTTGGGCTACCGGGAGACCCAGTACTTC.

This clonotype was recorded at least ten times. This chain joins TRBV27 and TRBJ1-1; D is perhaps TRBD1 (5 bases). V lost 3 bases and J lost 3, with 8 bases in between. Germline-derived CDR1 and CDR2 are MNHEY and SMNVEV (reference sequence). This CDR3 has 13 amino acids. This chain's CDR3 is CASSLGQYTEAFF. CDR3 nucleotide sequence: TGTGCCAGCAGTTTGGGGCAATACACTGAAGCTTTCTTT.

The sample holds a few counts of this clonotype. The CDR3 nucleotides are TGTGCCAGCAGATCCCCCAGAGTTCCCTACGAGCAGTACGTC. Residues: CASRSPRVPYEQYV. The chain employs TRBV28 and TRBJ2-7; no clear D. CDR1 and CDR2 from the germline V gene are MDHEN and SYDVKM. The V end was cut by 6 bases, the J end by 2 bases, with 14 bases between. This CDR3 spans 14 amino acids.